What follows are 12 T cell receptor beta chains derived from one specimen sequenced in a study of blood T cell repertoires in COVID-19. Clones were read by immunoSEQ multiplex PCR, and TCRdb kept only the in-frame ones, dropping some. The sample carries about 60,000 clones, approximately 90% recorded once. Sample: peripheral blood. These receptors originate from a human donor with acute or convalescent COVID-19. The donor label of this sample is uncertain.

J is TRBJ2-3 and V is TRBV5-1; 9 nucleotides agree with TRBD2. The CDR3 totals 16 residues. The V segment lost 2 bases and the J segment 4 bases; nucleotides outside the gene matches: 8. Germline V gene data show CDR1 as SGHRS and CDR2 as YFSETQ. The CDR3 nucleotides read TGCGCCAGCAGCTTAACCGGGACTAGCCTGGCAGATACGCAGTATTTT. This gives the protein CASSLTGTSLADTQYF.

J is TRBJ1-4 and V is TRBV19; the D gene is possibly TRBD1 (5 bases). Germline V lookup: CDR1 LNHDA, CDR2 SQIVND (reference sequence). The germline V and J ends were trimmed by 4 bases and 8 bases, with 11 bases remaining between them. The CDR3 runs to 13 residues. The CDR3 sequence is CASSKNRGEKLFF. CDR3 DNA: TGTGCCAGTAGTAAAAATCGGGGGGAAAAACTGTTTTTT.

The J gene is TRBJ2-5, the V gene TRBV3-1 (or the pseudogene TRBV3-2); 10 bases line up with TRBD1. After removal of 4 bases from V and 5 bases from J, the junction contained 7 bases not matched to a gene. CDR3 length: 15 residues. Germline V gene data show CDR1 as LGHDT and CDR2 as YNNKEL (reference sequence). The CDR3 coding sequence is TGTGCCAGCAGCCTCTTGGGGACAGGGGAGGAGACCCAGTACTTC. Its protein product is CASSLLGTGEETQYF.

V is TRBV5-5 and J is TRBJ2-1; perhaps TRBD2 as D (5 bases). V lost 0 bases, J lost 0 bases, and 7 bases lay in between. CDR1 and CDR2 (germline): SGHKS, YYEKEE (reference sequence). CDR3 length: 15 residues. Here the CDR3 DNA reads TGTGCCAGCAGCTTGGGAGGGCTCTCCTACAATGAGCAGTTCTTC. It translates to CASSLGGLSYNEQFF.

The chain has TRBV7-9 and TRBJ2-7, with 9 nucleotides matching TRBD1. Unmatched junction bases numbered 1, after V lost 1 base and J lost 3 bases. From germline, CDR1 is SEHNR and CDR2 FQNEAQ (reference sequence). The CDR3 has 14 amino acids. The CDR3 sequence: CASSLVDRGYEQYF. Here the CDR3 DNA reads TGTGCCAGCAGCTTAGTGGACAGGGGCTACGAGCAGTACTTC.

This rearrangement joins TRBV5-6 to TRBJ2-5; D not certain. Trimming shortened V by 0 bases and J by 2 bases, and 11 bases separated the two germline ends. Germline CDR1 and CDR2: SGHDT and YYEEEE. The CDR3 is 15 amino acids. The CDR3 coding sequence is TGTGCCAGCAGCTTGGAAACAGAGAATCAAGAGACCCAGTACTTC. It is translated as CASSLETENQETQYF.

The chain has TRBV9 and TRBJ1-5; 9 bases fit TRBD1. V trimming: 0 bases; J trimming: 3 bases; junction bases outside the gene matches: 4. Germline lookup yields CDR1 SGDLS and CDR2 YYNGEE. This CDR3 has 16 amino acids. CDR3 DNA sequence: TGTGCCAGCAGCGTAGGACAGGGGGGTTACAATCAGCCCCAGCATTTT. Translation: CASSVGQGGYNQPQHF.

The DNA of the CDR3 is TGTGCCAGCACCCCTGGCGGGGCGCAAAATGAGCAGTTCTTC. It yields the protein CASTPGGAQNEQFF. This chain uses TRBV7-2 with TRBJ2-1; possibly TRBD2 for D (6 bases). The CDR3 covers 14 residues. Looked up from germline, CDR1 is SGHTA and CDR2 is FQGNSA. Between the trimmed V and J ends, which lost 7 bases and 7 bases, there was a span of 17 bases.

This chain uses TRBV19 with TRBJ2-2, with TRBD1 matching over 7 bases. The V gene end was trimmed by 1 base and the J gene end by 5 bases; junction bases not matched to a gene: 7. Germline V gene data show CDR1 as LNHDA and CDR2 as SQIVND (reference sequence). The CDR3 spans 16 residues. In DNA form, the CDR3 reads TGTGCCAGTAGTATAGTAGGGACAGTACCGACCGGGGAGCTGTTTTTT. This gives the protein CASSIVGTVPTGELFF.

The CDR3, as DNA: TGTGCCAGTTCCCGGGAGGTGACCTACGAGCAGTACTTC. Amino acids: CASSREVTYEQYF. The chain is built from TRBV19 and TRBJ2-7, with TRBD2 matching 7 bases. Germline-derived CDR1 and CDR2 are LNHDA and SQIVND (reference sequence). V lost 8 bases and J lost 2; bases outside the gene matches: 6. CDR3 length: 13 amino acids.

The V gene is TRBV30, the J gene TRBJ1-4, with 7 nucleotides matching TRBD1. V gave up 6 bases and J gave up 7 bases; unmatched junction bases: 8. The CDR3 totals 13 residues. The germline CDR1 and CDR2 sequences are GTSNPN and SVGIG (reference sequence). CDR3 in DNA: TGTGCCTGTTCGGACAGGATACGTGAAAAACTGTTTTTT. It specifies CACSDRIREKLFF.

The rearrangement uses TRBV19 and TRBJ1-2; D possibly corresponds to TRBD1 (5 bases). Germline V CDR1 and CDR2: LNHDA, SQIVND (reference sequence). The CDR3 contains 13 residues. The V end was cut by 3 bases, the J end by 4 bases, with 9 bases between. CDR3 DNA sequence: TGTGCCAGTAGTATTCAGGGCTTCTATGGCTACACCTTC. Translation gives CASSIQGFYGYTF.